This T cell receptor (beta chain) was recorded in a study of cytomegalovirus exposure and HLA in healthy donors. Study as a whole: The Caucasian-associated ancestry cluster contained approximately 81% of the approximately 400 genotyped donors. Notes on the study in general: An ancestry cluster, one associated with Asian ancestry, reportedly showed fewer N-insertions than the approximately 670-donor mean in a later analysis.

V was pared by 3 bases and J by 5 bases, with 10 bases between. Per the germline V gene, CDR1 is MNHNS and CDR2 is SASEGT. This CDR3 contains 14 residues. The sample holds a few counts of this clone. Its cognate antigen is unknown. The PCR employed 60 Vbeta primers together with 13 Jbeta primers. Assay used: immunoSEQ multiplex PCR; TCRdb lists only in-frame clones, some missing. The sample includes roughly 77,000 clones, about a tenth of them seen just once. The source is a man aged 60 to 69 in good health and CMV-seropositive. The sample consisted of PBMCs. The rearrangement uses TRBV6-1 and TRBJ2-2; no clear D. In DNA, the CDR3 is TGTGCCAGCAGTGATGCGATCTCAACCGGGGAGCTGTTTTTT. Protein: CASSDAISTGELFF.